This T cell receptor (beta chain) was recorded in a study of OX40 agonist ivuxolimab in advanced cancers. About the research overall: Administration of intravenous ivuxolimab to patients occurred every 2 weeks at 0.01 to 10 mg/kg. Participants averaged about 60 years of age (range roughly 23 to 90) and were approximately 81% male. Broader study findings: At 0.1 to 3.0 mg/kg and by week 6, clonal expansion occurred in CD4+ and CD8+ blood T cells.

Patients were excluded for autoimmune disease history or systemic immunosuppression. Produced via immunoSEQ multiplex PCR; TCRdb's table is partial and in-frame only. The sample shows 30,000 to 40,000 clones, less than 80% of them seen only once. The CDR3 spans 18 residues. As to this clone: Its antigen is not known.

The specimen was CD4+ or CD8+ T cells sorted from blood, collected in a trial of the OX40 agonist ivuxolimab. V and J are TRBV7-5 and TRBJ1-6; the table names TRBD1, a call not compared with the DNA. TRBV7-5 is reported as a pseudogene. This sequence originates from an adult with an advanced solid tumor such as melanoma, head and neck, liver or kidney cancer. The CDR3 protein is CVRSRGTGPTSYNSPLHF. The DNA of the CDR3 is TGTGTCAGAAGCCGAGGGACAGGGCCTACGTCCTATAATTCACCCCTCCACTTT.